This T cell receptor (beta chain) emerged from a study of blood T cell repertoires in COVID-19. Turning to the study itself: Sites in the United States, Italy and Spain provided acute and convalescent COVID-19 samples. PBMCs, B-cell-depleted T cells, or T cells provided the cDNA or gDNA that made up the material.

This CDR3 region has 17 residues. In germline, CDR1 is LGHDT, CDR2 YNNKEL (reference sequence). Germline trimming cut 0 bases from V and 2 bases from J; bases unmatched to any gene: 4. In the study's own analysis: Reference gene primer amplification yielded estimated nucleated cell counts. The table came from immunoSEQ multiplex PCR; TCRdb's copy has only in-frame clones and leaves some out. From that table come the V and J calls and clone size; the DNA was used to work out D and trimming. Of 53,000 or so clones in the sample, about 90% are singletons; the top ten hold over 10%. Source material: peripheral blood. The clonotype originates from an older man with acute or convalescent COVID-19. The genes are TRBV3-1 (or the pseudogene TRBV3-2) and TRBJ2-1; 10 bases are a match to TRBD2. The DNA for the CDR3 is TGTGCCAGCAGCCAAGACTTAGCGGGGGGCACCTACAATGAGCAGTTCTTC. Translation: CASSQDLAGGTYNEQFF.